Listed below are T cell receptor beta chains from one sample, sequenced in a study of PD-1 blockade in classical Hodgkin lymphoma. The protocol was immunoSEQ multiplex PCR, while the TCRdb copy is restricted to in-frame clones and leaves out a portion. The data contain just under 65,000 clones, approximately 90% of them seen just once; the ten biggest clones take up 8%. The sample here was peripheral blood mononuclear cells (PBMCs), taken before the fourth cycle of nivolumab. The receptor set was obtained from a human donor with classical Hodgkin lymphoma. CDR3s include the opening cysteine and the closing phenylalanine or tryptophan.

cdr3_aa	j_call	v_call	cdr3_length
CASSRQTVPTQYF	TRBJ2-3	TRBV7-9	13
CASTPGLPGELFF	TRBJ2-2	TRBV6-5	13
CASSFTKGLTTDTQYF	TRBJ2-3	TRBV7-9	16
CASSLMGSNYGYTF	TRBJ1-2	TRBV9	14
CATSRDLLIAHEQFF	TRBJ2-1	TRBV15	15
CASSIYTLGLPGTSTDTQYF	TRBJ2-3	TRBV28	20
CASSSVIASSRGRVGETQYF	TRBJ2-5	TRBV5-1	20
CASSSLWNEQFF	TRBJ2-1	TRBV11-1	12
CASSTSGRRNEQFF	TRBJ2-1	TRBV28	14
CASSLRTDTDTQYF	TRBJ2-3	TRBV2	14
CASSHSRGEPYTQYF	TRBJ2-3	TRBV7-2	15
CASSEATGNDDEQYF	TRBJ2-7	TRBV6-1	15
CASSPRLANTGELFF	TRBJ2-2	TRBV27	15
CASSSAGTGNEQYF	TRBJ2-7	TRBV7-8	14
CASSTPGLLNTEAFF	TRBJ1-1	TRBV19	15
CASSTVLQANYGYTF	TRBJ1-2	TRBV19	15
CASSKTGVGEKLFF	TRBJ1-4	TRBV11-2	14
CATVASGHTGELFF	TRBJ2-2	TRBV19	14
CASSDGAGVQETQYF	TRBJ2-5	TRBV5-4	15
CASQGAPNYGYTF	TRBJ1-2	TRBV27	13
CASSLSGTVGEQYF	TRBJ2-7	TRBV4-1	14
CASSLDSTDTQYF	TRBJ2-3	TRBV5-4	13
CASRKTTSGYNEQFF	TRBJ2-1	TRBV7-9	15
CASRDRGPWKLNYGYTF	TRBJ1-2	TRBV19	17
CAWRQKLIDYNEQFF	TRBJ2-1	TRBV30	15
CASSILAGGTDTQYF	TRBJ2-3	TRBV19	15
CASTDRETDTQYF	TRBJ2-3	TRBV28	13
CASSIPGGSSTDTQYF	TRBJ2-3	TRBV19	16
CASNLQGAEGYTF	TRBJ1-2	TRBV6-6	13
CASSLPTSWSGELFF	TRBJ2-2	TRBV11-2	15
CASRKLDTGELFF	TRBJ2-2	TRBV19	13
CASSPDHEQYF	TRBJ2-7	TRBV6-1	11
CASSIITEFSGQTDYEQYF	TRBJ2-7	TRBV28	19
CASTSLGSWNTEAFF	TRBJ1-1	TRBV7-2	15
CAARPGRVNSPLHF	TRBJ1-6	TRBV28	14
CASSLGGGREQYF	TRBJ2-7	TRBV18	13
CASSSDRGDRDTQYF	TRBJ2-3	TRBV27	15
CASSLPPVGGGNQPQHF	TRBJ1-5	TRBV21-1	17
CASRKDRGEEKLFF	TRBJ1-4	TRBV6-1	14
CASSQGIDRSYEQYF	TRBJ2-7	TRBV4-1	15
CASAGSLEAFF	TRBJ1-1	TRBV7-9	11
CSVGLSGTSGNTIYF	TRBJ1-3	TRBV29-1	15
CASARISYEQYF	TRBJ2-7	TRBV6-1	12
CASSPGGYAEKLFF	TRBJ1-4	TRBV5-6	14
CASSFVGQGETQYF	TRBJ2-5	TRBV28	14
CASSGGPGELFF	TRBJ2-2	TRBV2	12
CASSLGGRETQYF	TRBJ2-5	TRBV7-9	13
CASSLYRLVSSYNEQFF	TRBJ2-1	TRBV7-9	17
CVSNHPQGNAEAFF	TRBJ1-1	TRBV6-5	14
CASSVSGFGQPQHF	TRBJ1-5	TRBV9	14
CASSFGGFSTGELFF	TRBJ2-2	TRBV7-8	15
CASSLKGAESTDTQYF	TRBJ2-3	TRBV7-8	16
CSVEGSPNTQYF	TRBJ2-3	TRBV29-1	12
CASSEGTGVSGYTF	TRBJ1-2	TRBV25-1	14
CASRQGTSGYNEQFF	TRBJ2-1	TRBV27	15
CASSSADTSPLHF	TRBJ1-6	TRBV11-2	13
CASSPTGVVATNEKLFF	TRBJ1-4	TRBV18	17
CASSEGCIRRLSYEQYF	TRBJ2-7	TRBV6-4	17
CASKRNTYQETQYF	TRBJ2-5	TRBV19	14